A single sample is the source of the 10 T cell receptor beta chains below, sequenced in a study of T cells in Graves' hyperthyroidism and ophthalmopathy. The CDR3 regions of TCR beta were amplified from RNA transcripts. An initial round of RT-PCR targeting the TCR CDR3 relied on the HTBI primer set. A single record per CDR3 protein comes from TCRdb applying MiXCR to the multiplex PCR reads. The sample holds about 640,000 distinct CDR3 sequences, less than 25% seen once. What was sequenced was blood. The source of these receptors is a man younger than 45 with Graves' ophthalmopathy.

Many counts were recorded for this clonotype. The V and J genes are TRBV7-9 and TRBJ2-3; a possible D gene is TRBD2 (5 bases). The CDR3 has 15 amino acids. V was trimmed by 1 base and J by 2 bases, leaving 10 bases between them. CDR1 and CDR2 from the germline V gene are SEHNR and FQNEAQ (reference sequence). This CDR3 reads CASSLGGQVTDTQYF. The CDR3 bases are TGTGCCAGCAGCTTAGGAGGGCAGGTCACAGATACGCAGTATTTT.

This clonotype was seen only a few times. The chain employs TRBV5-1 and TRBJ1-1, with D hard to call. Trimming cost V 0 bases and J 11 bases, with 11 bases left between them. Germline CDR1 and CDR2: SGHRS and YFSETQ. The CDR3 is made up of 12 amino acids. The CDR3 loop reads CASSLDLQVAFF. The CDR3 DNA reads TGCGCCAGCAGCTTGGATCTTCAAGTGGCTTTCTTT.

This clonotype was recorded many times. V gene TRBV30 combines with J gene TRBJ2-2; no clear D. The germline CDR1 and CDR2 sequences are GTSNPN and SVGIG (reference sequence). The ends were cut back, 0 bases at V and 4 bases at J, with 15 bases in the middle. The length of the CDR3 is 16 residues. The CDR3 spells CAWSVLGDLTTGELFF. The CDR3 coding sequence is TGTGCCTGGAGTGTACTTGGCGATCTAACCACCGGGGAGCTGTTTTTT.

The table lists this clonotype with many counts. The genes are TRBV4-1 and TRBJ1-2; D is undetermined. This CDR3 has 15 amino acids. Germline-derived CDR1 and CDR2 are MGHRA and YSYEKL. Trimming removed 1 base from V and 4 bases from J, with 13 bases in between. CDR3 DNA sequence: TGCGCCAGCAGCCAAGGTCGATCGGCTGCCTATGGCTACACCTTC. This sequence encodes CASSQGRSAAYGYTF.

The chain uses TRBV27 and TRBJ2-3; D is perhaps TRBD1 or TRBD2 (6 bases each). CDR3 size: 15 residues. V was trimmed by 7 bases and J by 2 bases, leaving 16 bases between them. Germline CDR1 is MNHEY and CDR2 is SMNVEV (reference sequence). CDR3 loop: CASTSSGGPTDTQYF. CDR3 sequence (DNA): TGTGCCAGCACCAGTTCCGGGGGCCCCACAGATACGCAGTATTTT.

This clonotype was counted many times. The V call is TRBV6-1, the J call TRBJ2-7, with TRBD1 matching 9 bases. Unmatched junction bases numbered 7, after V lost 4 bases and J lost 0 bases. The CDR3 loop spans 16 amino acids. From germline, CDR1 is MNHNS and CDR2 SASEGT. CDR3 in amino acids: CASSASRDRVSYEQYF. For the CDR3, the DNA is TGTGCCAGCAGTGCGTCCCGGGACAGGGTCTCCTACGAGCAGTACTTC.

This clonotype was detected a few times. This chain uses TRBV5-1 with TRBJ2-7; D unclear. The germline CDR1 and CDR2 sequences are SGHRS and YFSETQ. This CDR3 spans 14 amino acids. Trimming removed 0 bases at V and 7 bases at J, with 14 bases between. CDR3 amino acids: CASSLEALFKEQYF. DNA for the CDR3: TGCGCCAGCAGCTTGGAGGCATTGTTCAAGGAGCAGTACTTC.

This clonotype was observed many times. V usage is TRBV28 and J usage is TRBJ2-1; TRBD1 aligns across 7 bases. The trim removed 1 base at V and 0 bases at J, leaving 9 bases unmatched. Germline V gives CDR1 MDHEN, CDR2 SYDVKM. The CDR3 loop spans 18 amino acids. CDR3 coding DNA: TGTGCCAGCAGTTTATTAGTCGCAGGGGGAAGCTCCTACAATGAGCAGTTCTTC. Translating it yields CASSLLVAGGSSYNEQFF.

This clonotype was counted ten times or more. The chain carries TRBV30 and TRBJ2-1, with 7 nucleotides matching TRBD1. From germline, CDR1 is GTSNPN and CDR2 SVGIG (reference sequence). V gave up 2 bases and J gave up 1 base; unmatched junction bases: 5. This CDR3 comprises 15 residues. CDR3 loop: CAWSRETGSYNEQFF. The CDR3 DNA reads as TGTGCCTGGAGTAGGGAGACAGGGTCCTACAATGAGCAGTTCTTC. Variable domain in full (rest from reference TRBV30 and TRBJ2-1): SQTIHQWPATLVQPVGSPLSLECTVEGTSNPNLYWYRQAAGRGLQLLFYSVGIGQISSEVPQNLSASRPQDRQFILSSKKLLLSDSGFYLCAWSRETGSYNEQFFGPGTRLTVL.

On this clonotype: The CDR3 does not close with the conserved phenylalanine or tryptophan, likely indicating a read error. The chain employs TRBV7-2 and TRBJ2-5; possible D gene TRBD2, 6 bases. This CDR3 is 15 amino acids long. Trimming took off 1 base at V and 6 bases at J, with 15 bases between the two ends. Germline values: CDR1 SGHTA, CDR2 FQGNSA. For the CDR3, the DNA is TGTGCCAGCAGCTTAGTGCGGGCCGGGGGAAAGACCCAGTACCTC. It specifies CASSLVRAGGKTQYL.